This TCR beta chain comes out of a study of cytomegalovirus exposure and HLA in healthy donors (dated by TCRdb to between 2016 and 2019). Context from the whole study: In an earlier analysis of 587 of the donors, 276 Gb of sequence data and 90 million to 120 million unique TCR beta sequences from about 190 million T cells were reported. The study used immunosequencing to profile the T cell repertoires of several hundred subjects and linked those repertoires to cytomegalovirus serostatus. The aim of the study was to test whether cataloging public T cell receptors could identify signatures of past pathogen exposure. To decide whether each TCR beta V gene segment behaved as functional or pseudogenic, an earlier analysis of fewer than 750 of the donors relied on high-throughput TCR beta sequencing. High-throughput TCR immunosequencing, statistical association of individual TCRs with disease status, and machine learning were combined to predict cytomegalovirus infection status. Of the 350 to 450 genotyped donors, about 80% fell in the genetic ancestry cluster associated with self-reported Caucasian donors. Roughly 290 gigabases of sequencing data and 91 million or so unique TCR sequences made up an early release that covered approximately 700 HLA-typed donors. Typing coverage varied by locus: about 629-640 donors for A, B, C, DRB1 and DQB1; more than 500 for DQA1; about 590 for DPA1; more than 450 for DPB1. Donor age, sex, ethnicity and CMV serostatus were compiled alongside the repertoire data. Besides the first cohort of around 700 subjects, a separate validation cohort made up of 95 to 150 different subjects was used. Every repertoire in the discovery cohort had been generated on one and the same sequencing platform. A later analysis re-analyzed previously published TCR beta repertoires from approximately 700 donors and added high-resolution HLA genotyping to study TCR occurrence patterns. Among some 400 genotyped donors of the cohort, an average of approximately 220,000 unique TCR beta nucleotide sequences was sequenced per donor, of which approximately 19% were non-productive. In a later genetic analysis, genome-wide SNP genotypes for about three fifths of the 666 donors were used, and that subset was treated as a discovery cohort. The later analysis used no new phenotypic data to find candidate immune exposures, relying instead on TCR beta sequences and their occurrence across donors. Because of strong linkage in the cohort, four or five DR-DQ haplotypes were treated as single units for association and clustering. HLA typing included class I and class II loci at four-digit resolution. Overall study outcomes, separate from this receptor: An earlier analysis of around 500 of the donors showed that most TCR beta V segments appeared in productive rearrangements either about 90% or about 30% of the time, which broadly matched IMGT annotations. Some IMGT-functional V segments, including TRBV6-2 and TRBV6-3, could not be distinguished by the 87-base-pair reads and were therefore excluded. A further reported finding was that TCR beta sequences accurately predicted the HLA-A and HLA-B alleles for most subjects in the first cohort. Three of the identified cytomegalovirus-associated TCR beta chains were confirmed in vitro to be specific for cytomegalovirus antigens. The study gave a list of about 150 TCR beta chains associated with cytomegalovirus. Roughly uniform sequencing depth across donors was assumed in presence/absence analyses, although this assumption may not hold. Roughly 17 rarely observed V segments, including chromosome 9 orphons, were excluded from the earlier analysis of several hundred of the donors because counts were too low. Correlated functional status among segregating V segments might be attributable to linkage disequilibrium, but an unknown experimental factor could not be ruled out. According to the authors, the approach could potentially be generalized to other disease states and immunological phenotypes. For the cohort, immune exposure information was limited to CMV serostatus. Cytomegalovirus status was reported to be diagnosed by the classifier with high specificity and sensitivity in both the original and validation cohorts. A later analysis reported that several top co-occurrence clusters appeared linked to parvovirus B19, influenza, CMV and Epstein-Barr virus. The cohort was sequenced for TCR beta chains only, and without alpha or paired-chain data the features that could be detected were limited. At a false discovery rate of 0.05, a later analysis linked some 18,000 TCR beta sequences to specific HLA alleles. According to a later analysis, most CMV-associated TCR beta chains appeared to be HLA-restricted, and the HLA associations seemed to be driven largely by CMV exposure. A cluster of highly shared sequence variants was judged likely to represent a technical artifact of the sequencing pipeline. According to a later genetic analysis, donors in an Asian-associated ancestry cluster had fewer N-insertions in productive TCRs than the approximately 700-donor mean. Most TCR sequences were observed very rarely across donors, whereas some public TCRs were present in many individuals. A later analysis found that TCR association rates varied across HLA loci, with DRB1 alleles showing the most associated TCRs and HLA-C alleles the fewest. Strong co-occurrence of HLA alleles, especially DR and DQ, made assigning TCR associations to individual alleles difficult. Because HLA typing was missing for some donors at each locus, association tests included only the typed subset. An association between a missense DCLRE1C variant and V-gene and J-gene trimming of TCR beta chains was found in a later genetic analysis and replicated in an independent cohort. Compared with equally common non-associated chains, HLA-associated TCR beta chains in a later analysis were more clonally expanded and had lower generation probabilities.

Notes on this clone: The antigen it binds to is not known. Nothing much larger sits one base from this clone, and base qualities are not available.

V was cut back by 4 bases and J by 8 bases, leaving a gap of 15 bases between them. CDR1 SGHNT and CDR2 YYREEE were looked up in the germline V gene (reference sequence). The CDR3 numbers 13 residues from cysteine through phenylalanine. Only the CDR3 DNA stays, 39 bases, in frame from base 1. Libraries were built with the immunoSEQ multiplex PCR assay. For the multiplex PCR, a mixture combining 60 forward primers for TCR Vbeta segments and 13 reverse primers for TCR Jbeta segments was used. A multiplex PCR assay on genomic DNA amplified the CDR3 region of rearranged TCR beta genes. The Illumina HiSeq System was used to sequence the amplified TCR beta libraries as 87-base-pair reads. The published analysis was carried out like this. A later analysis tallied roughly 80 million unique TCR beta chains across the 550 to 850 repertoires, and about 12 million of those chains were shared by two or more donors. To remove PCR and sequencing errors, raw reads were error-corrected and collapsed into unique sequences using a nearest-neighbor algorithm that merged closely related sequences. To assign V, D and J gene segments, CDR3 sequences were aligned to IMGT reference sequences. For a sequence to be retained, at least a six-nucleotide match to both a V gene segment and a J gene segment was required. A rearrangement was called productive if the CDR3 had no stop codons and remained in frame with V and J, and every other rearrangement was called non-productive. Following IMGT convention, CDR3 was defined as the stretch from the second conserved V-encoded cysteine up to the conserved J-encoded phenylalanine. The earlier analysis of 550 to 650 of the donors excluded any sequence lacking an unambiguous match to a single V gene segment. In an earlier analysis of several hundred of the donors, V segments were called functional above 56.7% productive rearrangements and were called segregating when the between-donor standard deviation exceeded 5%. A statistical classification framework was developed to diagnose cytomegalovirus status using the catalog of TCR beta chain sequences. A later analysis assigned V and J genes by comparing TCR nucleotide sequences with IMGT/GENE-DB human TR gene sequences. The TCRdist pipeline was used in a later analysis to assign CDR3 sequences and most-parsimonious VDJ recombination scenarios. In a later analysis, each TCR beta chain was defined by its CDR3 amino acid sequence together with its V-gene family, and reads without a unique V-gene family were excluded. As a way to deal with suspected cross-contamination and a sequencing artifact, a later analysis dropped over 550 nucleotide sequences that were highly shared and had low generation probability. For each public chain, a later analysis derived a clonal expansion index from normalized ranks of inferred template counts within each repertoire. In a later analysis, generation probabilities were computed with a VDJ recombination model fitted to out-of-frame rearrangements, and the resulting probabilities were checked against IGoR. Hypergeometric tests were used in a later analysis to score TCR-TCR, TCR-HLA and TCR-CMV co-occurrence, with a repertoire-size bias correction applied to the TCR pairs. A later analysis estimated false discovery rates by permuting HLA or CMV assignments 20 times. In a later analysis, co-occurring TCRs were grouped using DBSCAN, and TCRdist sequence similarity was added for clustering within HLA-allele-positive subsets. Repertoires with fewer than 30,000 or more than 120,000 public chains, plus five repertoires with anomalous nucleotide sharing, were excluded from co-occurrence clustering. TCRdb holds this immuneACCESS table with in-frame rearrangements only. Some clones are missing; in checked studies, unresolved V genes explain under half, and the rest has no known cause. Clonal size and the V and J genes are those of that table, whereas D and trimming came from the DNA. This sample lists under 80,000 clones; more than 60% were detected once. The leading ten clones occupy around 54% of the sample.

The cohort consisted of more than 650 healthy bone marrow donors. All cohort members were sampled while nominally healthy, although unrecorded immune exposures were likely present. The donor was CMV seropositive and was included in the group of 290 or so seropositive cohort members. A peripheral blood sample was provided by each donor, and peripheral blood mononuclear cells were used for TCR beta sequencing. The Qiagen DNeasy Blood Extraction Kit was used to extract genomic DNA from the blood cell samples. The chain couples TRBV5-4 to TRBJ1-2; the D gene is not confidently resolved. The sample taken for sequencing was PBMCs. The TCR was taken from a man aged 45-65 years in good health and CMV-seropositive. The encoded CDR3 is CASSRFSTGGYTF. The nucleotide sequence reads as follows: TGTGCCAGCAGCCGCTTCAGTACGGGAGGCTACACCTTC.